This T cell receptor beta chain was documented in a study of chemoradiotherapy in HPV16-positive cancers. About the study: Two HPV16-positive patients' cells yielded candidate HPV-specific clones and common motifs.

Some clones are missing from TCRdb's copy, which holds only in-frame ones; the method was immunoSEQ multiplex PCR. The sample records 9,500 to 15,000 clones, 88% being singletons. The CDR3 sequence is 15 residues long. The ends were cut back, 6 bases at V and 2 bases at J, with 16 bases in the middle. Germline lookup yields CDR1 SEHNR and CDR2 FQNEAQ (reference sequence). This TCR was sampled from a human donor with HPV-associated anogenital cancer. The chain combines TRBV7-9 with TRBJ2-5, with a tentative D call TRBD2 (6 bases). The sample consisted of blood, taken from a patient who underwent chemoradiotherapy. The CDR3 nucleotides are TGTGCCAGCAGTTCAAACGTAGCGGAACAAGAGACCCAGTACTTC. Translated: CASSSNVAEQETQYF.